These 10 T cell receptor beta chains came from one sample sequenced in a study of early T cells in non-severe SARS-CoV-2 infection. TCRdb redid the calling of the 5' RACE reads with MiXCR, one entry per CDR3 protein. The sample holds 45,000 to 55,000 distinct CDR3 sequences, approximately 9.8% seen once. The material sequenced was whole blood. The receptors were gathered from an adult who was a healthcare worker with PCR-confirmed SARS-CoV-2 infection or an uninfected control (not recorded which).

The chain recombines TRBV2 with TRBJ1-3; D gene uncertain. The V end lost 2 bases, the J end lost 0 bases, and 8 bases lay between the germline ends. Germline V gives CDR1 SNHLY, CDR2 FYNNEI. This CDR3 has 15 residues. CDR3 amino acids: CASSEITTSGNTIYF. CDR3 nucleotides: TGTGCCAGCAGTGAAATTACGACCTCTGGAAACACCATATATTTT.

This clonotype has a count of ten or more. CDR3 coding DNA: TGTGCCAGCTCACCCCCCTCCTCATACATGAACACTGAAGCTTTCTTT. The encoded protein is CASSPPSSYMNTEAFF. The V gene is TRBV18, the J gene TRBJ1-1; no clear D. Germline-derived CDR1 and CDR2 are KGHSH and LQKENI. The CDR3 spans 16 residues. The ends were cut back, 3 bases at V and 0 bases at J, with 14 bases in the middle.

J is TRBJ1-6 and V is TRBV12-3 or TRBV12-4; D not certain. The CDR3 has 14 residues. Trimming removed 6 bases from V and 4 bases from J, with 10 bases in between. This chain's CDR3 is CASREGLYNSPLHF. DNA for the CDR3: TGTGCCAGCAGGGAAGGGTTATATAATTCACCCCTCCACTTT.

In this sample, this clonotype turned up many times. This chain uses TRBV6-5 with TRBJ1-1, with 8 bases identical to TRBD1. Germline CDR1 and CDR2: MNHEY and SVGAGI. The length of the CDR3 is 16 residues. Trimming at V came to 0 bases and at J to 6 bases, leaving 9 bases not matched to a gene. The DNA for the CDR3 is TGTGCCAGCAGTTACTCCGGGTTAGACAGGGGCGCTGAAGCTTTCTTT. It encodes CASSYSGLDRGAEAFF.

This clonotype has only a few counts. The rearrangement joins TRBV30 to TRBJ1-2; TRBD1 might be the D (6 bases). Germline V lookup: CDR1 GTSNPN, CDR2 SVGIG (reference sequence). Trimming stripped 3 bases from V and 3 bases from J, with 8 bases between. This CDR3 is built from 12 residues. Here the CDR3 reads CAWSQGYYGYTF. The CDR3 DNA sequence: TGTGCCTGGAGCCAGGGGTACTATGGCTACACCTTC.

There are a few counts of this clonotype. The CDR3 coding sequence is TGTGCCAGCAGCTCTAGCGAGACCTCCTACAATGAGCAGTTCTTC. It specifies CASSSSETSYNEQFF. V is TRBV7-3 and J is TRBJ2-1; tentative D call: TRBD2 (6 bases). CDR1 SGHTA and CDR2 FQGTGA come from the germline V gene. Trimming took off 4 bases at V and 0 bases at J, with 10 bases between the two ends. The length of the CDR3 is 15 residues.

The J gene is TRBJ1-2, the V gene TRBV28; D ambiguous. The CDR3 sequence is 13 residues long. V was pared by 11 bases and J by 3 bases, with 16 bases between. Per germline, CDR1 MDHEN and CDR2 SYDVKM. Here the CDR3 reads CALGSQAHYGYTF. The CDR3 DNA reads as TGTGCCCTAGGAAGTCAGGCCCACTATGGCTACACCTTC.

A word on this clonotype: A read error may be the cause here, since a much bigger clone is one base away. V is TRBV29-1 and J is TRBJ1-5, with no clear D. The CDR3 extends over 12 amino acids. CDR1 is SQVTM and CDR2 is ANQGSEA in the germline V gene. V was cut by 3 bases and J by 4 bases, with 7 bases left in between. The CDR3 sequence: CSVDAPNQPQHF. As DNA, the CDR3 is TGCAGCGTTGATGCTCCGAATCAGCCCCAGCATTTT. Based on the CDR3 plus reference TRBV29-1 and TRBJ1-5, the full variable domain is SAVISQKPSRDICQRGTSLTIQCQVDSQVTMMFWYRQQPGQSLTLIATANQGSEATYESGFVIDKFPISRPNLTFSTLTVSNMSPEDSSIYLCSVDAPNQPQHFGDGTRLSIL.

This clonotype has only a few counts. The chain has TRBV11-2 and TRBJ2-3; TRBD2 matches 11 bases. CDR1 and CDR2 (germline): SGHAT, FQNNGV. Trimming removed 0 bases from V and 0 bases from J; junction bases left unmatched: 5. This CDR3 comprises 18 residues. The CDR3 loop is CASSLDPGLAESTDTQYF. The CDR3 coding sequence is TGTGCCAGCAGCTTAGATCCGGGACTAGCGGAGAGCACAGATACGCAGTATTTT. Based on the CDR3 plus reference TRBV11-2 and TRBJ2-3, the full variable domain is EAGVAQSPRYKIIEKRQSVAFWCNPISGHATLYWYQQILGQGPKLLIQFQNNGVVDDSQLPKDRFSAERLKGVDSTLKIQPAKLEDSAVYLCASSLDPGLAESTDTQYFGPGTRLTVL.

On this clonotype itself: This may come from a read error, since a much larger clone is one base off. V is TRBV7-2 and J is TRBJ2-3, with D possibly matching TRBD2 (5 bases). Germline-derived CDR1 and CDR2 are SGHTA and FQGNSA. The CDR3 consists of 17 residues. CDR3 DNA: TGTGCCTGCAGCTTATCTAGTGGCGGGCCTTCCACAGATACGCAGTATTTT. It is translated as CACSLSSGGPSTDTQYF. Combining the CDR3 with reference TRBV7-2 and TRBJ2-3 gives the whole variable domain GAGVSQSPSNKVTEKGKDVELRCDPISGHTALYWYRQSLGQGLEFLIYFQGNSAPDKSGLPSDRFSAERTGGSVSTLTIQRTQQEDSAVYLCACSLSSGGPSTDTQYFGPGTRLTVL.